The clone carrying this TCR beta chain came up many times. Its target is not known. These data originate in a study of T cells in Graves' hyperthyroidism and ophthalmopathy. The study excluded patients with uncontrolled infection, other autoimmune disease, pregnancy or lactation. The blood specimen was taken at initial hyperthyroidism diagnosis, before any ophthalmopathy symptoms. From RNA transcripts, TCR beta CDR3 regions were amplified. The TCR CDR3 first-round RT-PCR relied on the HTBI primer set. TCRdb independently ran MiXCR on the multiplex PCR reads; one entry per CDR3 protein. The sample has fewer than 450,000 distinct CDR3 sequences, approximately 18% seen once. Study-level results: Through a model of 13 V-J features, ophthalmopathy was separated from stable hyperthyroidism. Ophthalmopathy, which appeared later, was predicted by the model a median roughly 6.6 months before onset.

The CDR3 spans 16 residues. V was trimmed by 3 bases and J by 4 bases, leaving 18 bases between them. The sample was blood. The chain joins TRBV12-3 or TRBV12-4 to TRBJ1-2; D not certain. The origin of this receptor is a woman in her thirties with Graves' hyperthyroidism that later progressed to Graves' ophthalmopathy. This chain's CDR3 is CASSFALVPPSYGYTF. The CDR3 region has the DNA TGTGCCAGCAGTTTCGCCTTAGTGCCTCCGAGCTATGGCTACACCTTC.